Below, 25 T cell receptor beta chains from the same sample are listed, as sequenced in a study of CD8+ T cells in alopecia areata. Documented treatment: oral pan-JAK inhibitor, 5-10 mg twice daily. Following extraction, RNA underwent reverse transcription to cDNA, which served as the sequencing template. Libraries were prepared by immunoSEQ multiplex PCR; TCRdb keeps only in-frame clonotypes and omits some of them. The table records a few hundred thousand clones, 43% of them present only once. The sample was CD4+ T cells sorted from blood, taken at approximately week 37, from a patient treated with tofacitinib. These TCRs come from a human donor with alopecia areata.

The chain employs TRBV10-3 and TRBJ2-3; the D gene is possibly TRBD1 (6 bases). Germline CDR1 ENHRY, CDR2 SYGVKD. CDR3 length: 14 amino acids. The V end lost 0 bases, the J end lost 12 bases, and 16 bases lay between the germline ends. The CDR3 spells CAISESIRAGAQYF. The CDR3 nucleotides read TGTGCCATCAGTGAGTCGATTAGGGCAGGGGCACAGTATTTT.

V and J are TRBV14 and TRBJ2-3; TRBD1 might be the D (6 bases). The CDR3 spans 14 residues. The germline gives CDR1 SGHDN, CDR2 FVKESK. Trimming pared 4 bases from V and 4 bases from J, leaving 12 bases between. This CDR3 is CASSRGQNSDTQYF. The CDR3, as DNA: TGTGCCAGCAGCCGAGGACAGAATTCAGATACGCAGTATTTT.

The chain links TRBV30 to TRBJ2-7, with D possibly matching TRBD1 (5 bases). Trimming took 0 bases from V and 0 from J, leaving 12 bases between them. This CDR3 comprises 15 residues. CDR1 is GTSNPN and CDR2 is SVGIG in the germline V gene (reference sequence). CDR3 DNA: TGTGCCTGGAGTGTACCGGCAGGGCACTCCTACGAGCAGTACTTC. Amino acid sequence: CAWSVPAGHSYEQYF.

As to this clone: This may be a read error: a much more frequent sequence differs by one nucleotide. As DNA, the CDR3 is TGTGCCAGCAGCTTAGCCATGGACGAGCAGTACTTC. Translated, it gives CASSLAMDEQYF. The V and J genes are TRBV7-2 and TRBJ2-7; D remains ambiguous. Germline assignment: CDR1 SGHTA and CDR2 FQGNSA. The CDR3 has 12 residues. V gave up 0 bases and J gave up 5 bases, with 5 bases separating them.

There are a few counts of this clone. The chain employs TRBV29-1 and TRBJ2-5; D is possibly TRBD1 (5 bases). Germline V gene sequence: CDR1 SQVTM, CDR2 ANQGSEA. The germline V and J ends were trimmed by 6 bases and 2 bases, with 19 bases remaining between them. The length of the CDR3 is 15 residues. This chain's CDR3 is CSVRLPLAGQETQYF. The CDR3 DNA reads TGCAGCGTCCGCTTGCCTTTAGCAGGGCAAGAGACCCAGTACTTC.

This clone was observed a handful of times. This rearrangement joins TRBV29-1 to TRBJ2-3; a weak D match, TRBD2 (6 bases). Germline V gene lookup returns CDR1 SQVTM and CDR2 ANQGSEA. The CDR3 has 16 residues. V was trimmed by 5 bases and J by 0 bases, leaving 18 bases between them. The CDR3 loop reads CSVLGLRDESTDTQYF. The DNA of the CDR3 is TGCAGCGTTCTGGGACTTCGGGACGAAAGCACAGATACGCAGTATTTT.

This clone has more than one count but fewer than ten. This chain joins TRBV2 and TRBJ2-1; 13 nucleotides match TRBD2. This CDR3 comprises 18 residues. V dropped 5 bases and J dropped 4; count of bases not matched to a gene: 11. Germline V lookup: CDR1 SNHLY, CDR2 FYNNEI. The CDR3 DNA reads TGTGCCAGCAGTACCTCCGGGACTAGCGGGATACGTTACAATGAGCAGTTCTTC. Residues: CASSTSGTSGIRYNEQFF.

This clone was counted only a few times. The rearrangement joins TRBV29-1 to TRBJ1-1; D call uncertain. V was shortened by 0 bases and J by 0 bases, with 5 bases between the two germline ends. CDR3 length: 13 amino acids. Germline V gene data show CDR1 as SQVTM and CDR2 as ANQGSEA. The DNA for the CDR3 is TGCAGCGTTGAAGAGGTTTTGAACACTGAAGCTTTCTTT. Its translation is CSVEEVLNTEAFF.

In its sample, this clone was seen a few times. The V call is TRBV6-5, the J call TRBJ2-5; TRBD2 matches at 8 bases. V lost 2 bases, J lost 4 bases, and 6 bases stayed unmatched. This CDR3 spans 15 amino acids. Germline CDR1 reads MNHEY; CDR2 reads SVGAGI. The CDR3 spells CASSYRVAGRETQYF. CDR3 sequence (DNA): TGTGCCAGCAGTTACCGGGTAGCGGGAAGAGAGACCCAGTACTTC.

The genes are TRBV5-6 and TRBJ2-2; TRBD1 or TRBD2 may be the D gene (5 bases each). The V and J ends lost 4 bases and 6 bases respectively, with 13 bases between them. This CDR3 has 14 residues. In germline, CDR1 is SGHDT, CDR2 YYEEEE. CDR3: CASSLGDLPGELFF. The DNA for the CDR3 is TGTGCCAGCAGCCTGGGGGATTTGCCCGGGGAGCTGTTTTTT.

The genes are TRBV5-4 and TRBJ2-1; 9 bases map to TRBD2. V shed 2 bases, J shed 6 bases, and the junction held 3 bases outside the gene matches. The V gene's germline CDR1 is SGHNT and CDR2 YYREEE (reference sequence). The CDR3 covers 14 residues. The CDR3 spells CASSFGGRVNEQFF. In DNA form, the CDR3 reads TGTGCCAGCAGCTTCGGCGGGAGGGTCAATGAGCAGTTCTTC. Looking up the rest from reference TRBV5-4 and TRBJ2-1 gives the full variable domain: ETGVTQSPTHLIKTRGQQVTLRCSSQSGHNTVSWYQQALGQGPQFIFQYYREEENGRGNFPPRFSGLQFPNYSSELNVNALELDDSALYLCASSFGGRVNEQFFGPGTRLTVL.

This sequence joins TRBV6-5 and TRBJ2-7; D gene ambiguous. CDR1 MNHEY and CDR2 SVGAGI come from the germline V gene. CDR3 length: 15 residues. V dropped 5 bases and J dropped 6 bases, with 20 bases sitting between them. CDR3 nucleotides: TGTGCCAGCAGTCGCACGAGTCACCAGATAAGCGAGCAGTACTTC. This codes for CASSRTSHQISEQYF.

This clone has only a few counts. This chain uses TRBV30 with TRBJ2-2; D gene uncertain. The CDR3 has 14 amino acids. Trimming removed 0 bases at V and 3 bases at J, with 8 bases between. Germline CDR1 is GTSNPN and CDR2 is SVGIG (reference sequence). The CDR3 coding sequence is TGTGCCTGGAGTGTACACGCGGACACCGGGGAGCTGTTTTTT. Its protein product is CAWSVHADTGELFF.

V gene TRBV7-9 combines with J gene TRBJ2-7; D perhaps matches TRBD1 (6 bases). The CDR3 spans 14 residues. The V and J ends lost 5 bases and 5 bases respectively, with 16 bases between them. Germline-derived CDR1 and CDR2 are SEHNR and FQNEAQ (reference sequence). CDR3 coding DNA: TGTGCCAGCAGCCTCCGGGACACTGGGAACGAGCAGTACTTC. Amino acid sequence: CASSLRDTGNEQYF.

Relative to its sample, this clone is medium-sized (0.01 to 0.1%). This sequence joins TRBV18 and TRBJ1-4; D not certain. From germline, CDR1 is KGHSH and CDR2 LQKENI. V shed 3 bases and J shed 5 bases, with 7 bases lying between them. The CDR3 has 13 residues. The CDR3 is CASSPAENEKLFF. In DNA, the CDR3 is TGTGCCAGCTCACCGGCAGAGAATGAAAAACTGTTTTTT.

The CDR3, as DNA: TGTGCCAGCAGCTTGGCGAATGCGTTCACAGATACGCAGTATTTT. Amino acid sequence: CASSLANAFTDTQYF. J is TRBJ2-3 and V is TRBV7-8; D gene uncertain. Germline V gene data show CDR1 as SGHVS and CDR2 as FQNEAQ. Trimming left V 3 bases short and J 2 bases short, with 12 bases between. The CDR3 covers 15 residues.

The chain joins TRBV29-1 to TRBJ2-7; D is undetermined. The length of the CDR3 is 16 residues. The germline V gene encodes CDR1 SQVTM and CDR2 ANQGSEA. The V gene lost 1 base and the J gene lost 4 bases, with 20 bases spanning the gap. CDR3 in DNA: TGCAGCGTTGAAGTTCCCTCCCTAGGGTTCCTTTACGAGCAGTACTTC. Amino acids: CSVEVPSLGFLYEQYF.

The chain recombines TRBV5-1 with TRBJ2-5; no reliable D call. CDR1 and CDR2 (germline): SGHRS, YFSETQ. This CDR3 comprises 13 residues. The V and J ends lost 0 bases and 9 bases respectively, with 12 bases between them. As DNA, the CDR3 is TGCGCCAGCAGCTTGGGCGGACCGACGGCCCAGTACTTC. Residues: CASSLGGPTAQYF.

The genes are TRBV29-1 and TRBJ2-5, with D possibly being TRBD1 or TRBD2 (6 bases each). The germline CDR1 and CDR2 sequences are SQVTM and ANQGSEA. Trimming took 6 bases from V and 5 from J, leaving 16 bases between them. CDR3 size: 13 residues. The CDR3 nucleotides are TGCAGCGTCAACTTGGGGGGCGCGGAGACCCAGTACTTC. The encoded protein is CSVNLGGAETQYF.

This clone was observed a handful of times. This chain joins TRBV14 and TRBJ2-1, with D perhaps TRBD1 or TRBD2 (5 bases each). V was trimmed by 2 bases and J by 2 bases, leaving 10 bases between them. The CDR3 has 15 amino acids. Germline lookup yields CDR1 SGHDN and CDR2 FVKESK. In DNA, the CDR3 is TGTGCCAGCAGCCAAACCCGGGGACCCTACAATGAGCAGTTCTTC. It encodes CASSQTRGPYNEQFF.

The CDR3: CASSLPGTENEKLFF. CDR3 coding DNA: TGTGCCAGCAGTCTCCCCGGGACAGAAAATGAAAAACTGTTTTTT. The rearrangement joins TRBV25-1 to TRBJ1-4; the match to TRBD1 covers 7 bases. The ends lost 5 bases at V and 5 bases at J; junction bases unmatched: 8. From germline, CDR1 is MGHDK and CDR2 SYGVNS. This CDR3 has 15 amino acids. The full variable domain, in which reference TRBV25-1 and TRBJ1-4 provide the parts outside the CDR3, is EADIYQTPRYLVIGTGKKITLECSQTMGHDKMYWYQQDPGMELHLIHYSYGVNSTEKGDLSSESTVSRIRTEHFPLTLESARPSHTSQYLCASSLPGTENEKLFFGSGTQLSVL.

This clone has only one observation. The chain has TRBV11-2 and TRBJ2-7; TRBD1 matches at 7 bases. This CDR3 region has 15 residues. The V gene end was trimmed by 1 base and the J gene end by 6 bases; junction bases not matched to a gene: 9. Germline V gene data show CDR1 as SGHAT and CDR2 as FQNNGV. The DNA for the CDR3 is TGTGCCAGCAGCTTAGCTTGGGACAGTTTTGGCGAGCAGTACTTC. This translates into CASSLAWDSFGEQYF.

This clone was recorded a few times. The genes are TRBV7-9 and TRBJ2-4, with TRBD1 matching 7 bases. CDR3 length equals 14 residues. CDR1 is SEHNR and CDR2 is FQNEAQ in the germline V gene (reference sequence). Losses at the gene ends were 5 bases for V and 1 base for J; bases not matched to a gene: 2. The CDR3 nucleotides read TGTGCCAGCAGCCTACAGGGGGCCAAAAACATTCAGTACTTC. Protein product: CASSLQGAKNIQYF.

The J gene is TRBJ2-1, the V gene TRBV6-5; 7 bases agree with TRBD2. The CDR3 consists of 15 residues. The J segment lost 7 bases and the V segment lost 7 bases, leaving 13 bases of the junction unmatched. CDR1 is MNHEY, CDR2 SVGAGI, per germline. This CDR3 is CASTQVGGIRNEQFF. The DNA of the CDR3 is TGTGCCAGCACCCAAGTGGGAGGGATCAGGAATGAGCAGTTCTTC.

The rearrangement uses TRBV2 and TRBJ2-3; D unclear. CDR3 length equals 13 residues. Trimming cost V 6 bases and J 10 bases, with 17 bases left between them. Germline V gives CDR1 SNHLY, CDR2 FYNNEI. For the CDR3, the DNA is TGTGCCAGCAGCCGAGACTTAGGCGGAGCGCAGTATTTT. It translates to CASSRDLGGAQYF.